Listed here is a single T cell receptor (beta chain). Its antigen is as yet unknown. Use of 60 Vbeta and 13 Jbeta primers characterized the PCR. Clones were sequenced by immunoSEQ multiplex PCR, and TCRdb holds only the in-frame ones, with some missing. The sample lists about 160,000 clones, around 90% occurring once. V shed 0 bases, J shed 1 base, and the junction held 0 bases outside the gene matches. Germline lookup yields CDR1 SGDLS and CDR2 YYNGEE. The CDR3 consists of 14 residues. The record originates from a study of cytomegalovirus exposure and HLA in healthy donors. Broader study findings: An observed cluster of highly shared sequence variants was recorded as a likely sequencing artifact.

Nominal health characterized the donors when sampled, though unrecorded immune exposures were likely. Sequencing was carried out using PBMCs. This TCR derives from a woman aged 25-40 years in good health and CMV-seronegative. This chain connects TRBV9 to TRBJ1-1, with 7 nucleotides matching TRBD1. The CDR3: CASSVDRGNTEAFF. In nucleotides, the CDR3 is TGTGCCAGCAGCGTAGACAGGGGGAACACTGAAGCTTTCTTT.